This T cell receptor (beta chain) was sequenced during a study of T-cell memory formation after mild COVID-19. A 5'RACE reaction primed in the constant segment made cDNA libraries of TCR alpha and TCR beta, and these carried sample barcodes and UMIs. TCRdb analysed the 5' RACE reads with MiXCR anew, one entry per CDR3 protein. The repertoire holds approximately 240,000 distinct CDR3 sequences, over 15% seen once, with roughly 3.6% in the top ten. Study-level findings and limits: There was no confirmation that second-wave clones peaking on day 37 were SARS-CoV-2 specific.

Details on this clonotype: Its antigen is undetermined.

Germline lookup yields CDR1 LGHNA and CDR2 YNFKEQ. The CDR3 is 15 residues long. Trimming shortened V by 0 bases and J by 6 bases, and 15 bases separated the two germline ends. Source material: PBMCs or a T cell subset sorted from them (not recorded which). This rearrangement joins TRBV4-2 to TRBJ2-7; D remains unclear. This receptor was obtained from a man younger than 30 who had mild COVID-19 (a few samples of this study predate the infection). Cell type and time point are not known. CDR3: CASSQDQGLRIEQYF. CDR3 nucleotides: TGTGCCAGCAGCCAAGATCAAGGGCTTAGGATCGAGCAGTACTTC.